The 24 T cell receptor beta chains presented below share a single source sample, sequenced in a study of shared clonotypes between healthy human individuals. Libraries were prepared by immunoSEQ multiplex PCR; TCRdb keeps only in-frame clonotypes and omits some of them. The sample contains over 2 million clones, around 92% of which appear only once. Sequencing input: naive CD4+ T cells from PBMCs. Subset: CD45RA+ positively selected. The receptors were gathered from a young man in good health. Some clones in this sample may be carry-over from other donors' samples.

V is TRBV6-1 and J is TRBJ2-7; the D call may be TRBD1 or TRBD2 (7 bases each). Trimming took off 1 base at V and 7 bases at J, with 17 bases between the two ends. This CDR3 spans 15 amino acids. The germline CDR1 and CDR2 sequences are MNHNS and SASEGT. In nucleotides, the CDR3 is TGTGCCAGCAGTGAAGAAGGCAGACAGGGAGGGGAGCAGTACTTC. It codes for CASSEEGRQGGEQYF.

The J gene is TRBJ2-3, the V gene TRBV5-1, with a possible D match to TRBD1 (5 bases). CDR1 and CDR2 (germline): SGHRS, YFSETQ. The V end was cut by 5 bases, the J end by 1 base, with 14 bases between. CDR3 length equals 15 residues. The CDR3 bases are TGCGCCAGCAGTGATCAGGGCCCTCGCACAGATACGCAGTATTTT. The encoded protein is CASSDQGPRTDTQYF.

The chain combines TRBV27 with TRBJ2-4, with 9 bases lining up with TRBD1. This CDR3 has 15 residues. Germline loops: CDR1 MNHEY, CDR2 SMNVEV (reference sequence). With 6 bases clipped from V and 6 bases from J, the junction kept 9 bases outside the gene matches. The CDR3 here is CASRGSDRGGNIQYF. The CDR3 DNA sequence: TGTGCCAGCAGGGGGAGCGACAGGGGGGGAAACATTCAGTACTTC.

For the CDR3, the DNA is TGTGCCAGCAGCGTAGGACTAGCGGCCACTAAGTACGAGCAGTACTTC. Its protein product is CASSVGLAATKYEQYF. The J gene is TRBJ2-7, the V gene TRBV9, with 9 bases identical to TRBD2. Germline V gene sequence: CDR1 SGDLS, CDR2 YYNGEE. The CDR3 runs to 16 residues. J lost 4 bases, V lost 0 bases, and 8 bases had no gene match.

V usage is TRBV29-1 and J usage is TRBJ2-7; 11 nucleotides line up with TRBD2. The J segment lost 6 bases and the V segment lost 5 bases, leaving 6 bases of the junction unmatched. Looked up from germline, CDR1 is SQVTM and CDR2 is ANQGSEA. The CDR3 loop spans 13 amino acids. The CDR3 DNA sequence: TGCAGCGTTTCTAGCGGGAGGACAGGCGAGCAGTACTTC. Its protein is CSVSSGRTGEQYF.

The rearrangement links TRBV19 to TRBJ2-2; D is undetermined. V was clipped by 2 bases and J by 2 bases, with 9 bases between them. Germline V gene data show CDR1 as LNHDA and CDR2 as SQIVND (reference sequence). The CDR3 covers 15 residues. In nucleotides, the CDR3 is TGTGCCAGTAGTATAATTGGTGTAAACACCGGGGAGCTGTTTTTT. This encodes CASSIIGVNTGELFF.

V is TRBV27 and J is TRBJ2-5; D gene unclear. Germline loops: CDR1 MNHEY, CDR2 SMNVEV (reference sequence). The ends were cut back, 6 bases at V and 1 base at J, with 21 bases in the middle. The CDR3 is 17 residues long. This CDR3 is CASRGSGSRSPQETQYF. CDR3 bases: TGTGCCAGCAGGGGCAGTGGCAGCCGCAGTCCCCAAGAGACCCAGTACTTC.

The rearrangement uses TRBV15 and TRBJ2-1, with 10 nucleotides matching TRBD2. J was trimmed by 3 bases and V by 4 bases; bases with no gene match: 3. The CDR3 loop spans 15 amino acids. Germline V gene sequence: CDR1 LNHNV, CDR2 YYDKDF (reference sequence). The CDR3 nucleotides are TGTGCCACCAGCACCGGACTAGCGGACTACAATGAGCAGTTCTTC. It yields the protein CATSTGLADYNEQFF.

The chain recombines TRBV7-3 with TRBJ2-1; 14 positions agree with TRBD2. Germline V gene lookup returns CDR1 SGHTA and CDR2 FQGTGA. With V trimmed by 5 bases and J by 9 bases, 9 bases remained unmatched. This CDR3 spans 16 amino acids. CDR3 region: CASSPPGLAGVSEQFF. The CDR3 DNA reads TGTGCCAGCAGCCCACCGGGACTAGCGGGAGTCAGTGAGCAGTTCTTC.

The genes are TRBV9 and TRBJ2-2; a possible D gene is TRBD2 (5 bases). Germline assignment: CDR1 SGDLS and CDR2 YYNGEE. V was clipped by 0 bases and J by 2 bases, with 14 bases between them. This CDR3 has 17 residues. The CDR3 protein is CASSVGPSGGNTGELFF. CDR3 nucleotide sequence: TGTGCCAGCAGCGTAGGTCCGAGCGGAGGCAACACCGGGGAGCTGTTTTTT.

This clone appeared a single time. The gene calls are TRBV18 and TRBJ2-3; 10 positions agree with TRBD1. V lost 0 bases and J lost 5; bases outside the gene matches: 8. This CDR3 is built from 17 residues. Germline CDR1 reads KGHSH; CDR2 reads LQKENI. CDR3 bases: TGTGCCAGCTCACCACCAAACGGCGGACAGGGGGGAGATACGCAGTATTTT. Amino acids: CASSPPNGGQGGDTQYF.

The rearrangement links TRBV5-1 to TRBJ2-7; maybe TRBD1 (6 bases). V was pared by 4 bases and J by 7 bases, with 21 bases between. This CDR3 is 15 amino acids long. Germline CDR1 reads SGHRS; CDR2 reads YFSETQ. The CDR3 DNA is TGCGCCAGCAGCCCTCAGGGGCCAATAATTATGGAGCAGTACTTC. This gives the protein CASSPQGPIIMEQYF.

The chain combines TRBV2 with TRBJ2-7, with D possibly matching TRBD2 (5 bases). Trimming stripped 3 bases from V and 3 bases from J, with 9 bases between. The CDR3 totals 13 residues. Germline CDR1 SNHLY, CDR2 FYNNEI. CDR3 region: CASSEEVFYEQYF. For the CDR3, the DNA is TGTGCCAGCAGTGAGGAGGTCTTCTACGAGCAGTACTTC.

The V and J genes are TRBV6-5 and TRBJ1-5, with D unclear. CDR1 MNHEY and CDR2 SVGAGI come from the germline V gene. V dropped 6 bases and J dropped 3 bases, with 9 bases sitting between them. The CDR3 covers 13 residues. CDR3 loop: CASRGGLNQPQHF. In nucleotides, the CDR3 is TGTGCCAGCAGGGGCGGGCTCAATCAGCCCCAGCATTTT.

The V and J genes are TRBV19 and TRBJ1-2; possible D gene TRBD1, 6 bases. CDR1 is LNHDA, CDR2 SQIVND, per germline (reference sequence). The CDR3 sequence is 14 residues long. The ends were cut back, 5 bases at V and 8 bases at J, with 18 bases in the middle. This chain's CDR3 is CASSPRDTSGGYTF. As DNA, the CDR3 is TGTGCCAGTAGTCCTCGGGACACCTCGGGAGGCTACACCTTC. Variable domain in full (rest from reference TRBV19 and TRBJ1-2): DGGITQSPKYLFRKEGQNVTLSCEQNLNHDAMYWYRQDPGQGLRLIYYSQIVNDFQKGDIAEGYSVSREKKESFPLTVTSAQKNPTAFYLCASSPRDTSGGYTFGSGTRLTVV.

This clone was recorded a few times. CDR3 protein: CASSLNTGEAFF. The CDR3, as DNA: TGCGCCAGCAGCTTAAACACAGGGGAAGCTTTCTTT. The chain recombines TRBV5-1 with TRBJ1-1; TRBD1 is a possible D gene (6 bases). The germline V and J ends were trimmed by 2 bases and 8 bases, with 10 bases remaining between them. Germline lookup yields CDR1 SGHRS and CDR2 YFSETQ. The CDR3 spans 12 residues. The whole variable domain, remainder taken from reference TRBV5-1 and TRBJ1-1, is KAGVTQTPRYLIKTRGQQVTLSCSPISGHRSVSWYQQTPGQGLQFLFEYFSETQRNKGNFPGRFSGRQFSNSRSEMNVSTLELGDSALYLCASSLNTGEAFFGQGTRLTVV.

J is TRBJ2-2 and V is TRBV21-1; TRBD2 is the table's D call, not checked against the DNA. TRBV21-1 is tagged as a pseudogene. CDR3 size: 17 residues. The CDR3 reads CASSKGPSGRSGGELFF. CDR3 nucleotide sequence: TGTGCCAGCAGCAAAGGGCCTAGCGGGAGGTCTGGGGGGGAGCTGTTTTTT.

This sequence joins TRBV5-3 and TRBJ2-7; maybe TRBD1 (6 bases). TRBV5-3 is an ORF, and what it does is uncertain. Trimming took off 2 bases at V and 5 bases at J, with 17 bases between the two ends. CDR3 length: 15 residues. CDR3 sequence: CARSFILGGDNEQYF. CDR3 bases: TGTGCCAGAAGCTTCATCCTAGGGGGAGATAACGAGCAGTACTTC.

The rearrangement links TRBV7-8 to TRBJ2-3; no clear D gene. Germline loops: CDR1 SGHVS, CDR2 FQNEAQ. V shed 5 bases and J shed 6 bases, with 18 bases lying between them. The CDR3 is made up of 15 amino acids. The CDR3 sequence is CASSLLRAPGDTQYF. DNA for the CDR3: TGTGCCAGCAGCCTACTCCGGGCCCCTGGGGATACGCAGTATTTT.

CDR3 DNA: TGTGCCAGCAGGGGGACCGCGGGAAACACCATATATTTT. As protein: CASRGTAGNTIYF. V usage is TRBV25-1 and J usage is TRBJ1-3; TRBD1 might be the D (5 bases). This CDR3 contains 13 residues. V was pared by 6 bases and J by 4 bases, with 10 bases between. Looked up from germline, CDR1 is MGHDK and CDR2 is SYGVNS.

In regard to this clone: The identical CDR3 is also encoded by other nucleotide sequences in the sample. The chain joins TRBV5-1 to TRBJ2-3, with no clear D. V was pared by 2 bases and J by 2 bases, with 3 bases between. The CDR3 covers 12 residues. In germline, CDR1 is SGHRS, CDR2 YFSETQ. DNA for the CDR3: TGCGCCAGCAGCTTATACACAGATACGCAGTATTTT. Translated: CASSLYTDTQYF.

The chain couples TRBV7-3 to TRBJ2-5; D unclear. The ends were cut back, 0 bases at V and 3 bases at J, with 5 bases in the middle. This CDR3 comprises 13 residues. CDR1 SGHTA and CDR2 FQGTGA come from the germline V gene. The CDR3 here is CASSLTPEETQYF. The DNA of the CDR3 is TGTGCCAGCAGCTTAACCCCAGAAGAGACCCAGTACTTC.

This chain links TRBV4-2 with TRBJ2-7; TRBD2 matches at 14 bases. This CDR3 is built from 16 residues. Germline CDR1 is LGHNA and CDR2 is YNFKEQ. The V segment lost 1 base and the J segment 5 bases; nucleotides outside the gene matches: 4. The CDR3 reads CASSQAGLAGDNEQYF. The CDR3 DNA sequence: TGTGCCAGCAGCCAAGCGGGACTAGCGGGAGATAACGAGCAGTACTTC.

For the CDR3, the DNA is TGTGCCAGGGAGACAGATCCCTATAGCAATCAGCCCCAGCATTTT. Protein: CARETDPYSNQPQHF. The chain links TRBV28 to TRBJ1-5, with D tentatively TRBD1 (5 bases). Deletions cut 9 bases from V and 0 bases from J, with 15 bases between. The CDR3 spans 15 residues. CDR1 and CDR2 from the germline V gene are MDHEN and SYDVKM.